The clone carrying this TCR beta chain was found a few times. Its cognate antigen is unknown. CDR1 is MGHRA, CDR2 YSYEKL, per germline. The CDR3 is 14 amino acids. V was clipped by 0 bases and J by 10 bases, with 15 bases between them. The data are from a study of T-cell memory formation after mild COVID-19. Study findings and constraints: The second-wave clones peaking on day 37 were not confirmed as SARS-CoV-2-specific.

Via MiXCR, TCRdb re-called the 5' RACE reads, giving one row per CDR3 protein. The table includes about 200,000 distinct CDR3 sequences, 9.5% detected once. The TCR comes from a man aged 18 to 29 who had mild COVID-19 (a few samples of this study predate the infection). Cell type and time point are not known. The chain combines TRBV4-1 with TRBJ1-1; tentatively, D is TRBD1 (6 bases). The sequenced sample was PBMCs or a T cell subset sorted from them (not recorded which). This CDR3 reads CASSQEPQGWIAFF. DNA for the CDR3: TGCGCCAGCAGCCAAGAACCTCAGGGGTGGATAGCTTTCTTT.